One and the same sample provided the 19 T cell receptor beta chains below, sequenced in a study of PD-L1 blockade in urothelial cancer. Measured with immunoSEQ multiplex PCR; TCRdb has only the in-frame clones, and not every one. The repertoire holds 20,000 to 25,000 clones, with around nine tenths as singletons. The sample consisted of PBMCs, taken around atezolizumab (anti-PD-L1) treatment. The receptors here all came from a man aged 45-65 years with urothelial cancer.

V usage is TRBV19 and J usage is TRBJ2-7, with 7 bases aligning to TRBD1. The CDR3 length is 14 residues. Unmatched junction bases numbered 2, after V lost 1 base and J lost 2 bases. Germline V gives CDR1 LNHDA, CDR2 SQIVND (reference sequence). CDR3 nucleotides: TGTGCCAGTAGTATAGCCACAGGGGCCTACGAGCAGTACTTC. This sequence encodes CASSIATGAYEQYF.

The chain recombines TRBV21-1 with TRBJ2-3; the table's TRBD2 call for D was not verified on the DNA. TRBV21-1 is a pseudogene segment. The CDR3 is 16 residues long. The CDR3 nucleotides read TGTGCCAGCAGCTTACCGGGACTAGCGGGCACAGATACGCAGTATTTT. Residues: CASSLPGLAGTDTQYF.

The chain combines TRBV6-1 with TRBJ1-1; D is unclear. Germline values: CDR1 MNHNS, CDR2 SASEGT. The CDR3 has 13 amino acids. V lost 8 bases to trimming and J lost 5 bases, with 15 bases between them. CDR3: CASVGGVWTEAFF. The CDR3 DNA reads TGTGCCAGCGTAGGCGGCGTGTGGACTGAAGCTTTCTTT.

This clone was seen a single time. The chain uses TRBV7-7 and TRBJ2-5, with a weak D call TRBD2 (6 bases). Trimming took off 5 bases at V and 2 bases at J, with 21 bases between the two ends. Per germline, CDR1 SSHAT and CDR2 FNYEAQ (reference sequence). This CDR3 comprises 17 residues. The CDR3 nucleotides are TGTGCCAGCAGCCGGGGGATTCAACTTCCGGGGCAAGAGACCCAGTACTTC. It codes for CASSRGIQLPGQETQYF.

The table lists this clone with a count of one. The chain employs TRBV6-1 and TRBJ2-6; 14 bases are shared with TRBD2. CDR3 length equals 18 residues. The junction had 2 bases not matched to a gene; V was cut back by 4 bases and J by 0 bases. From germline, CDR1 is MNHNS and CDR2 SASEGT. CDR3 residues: CASSGTSGGNSGANVLTF. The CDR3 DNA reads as TGTGCCAGCAGTGGGACTAGCGGGGGGAACTCTGGGGCCAACGTCCTGACTTTC.

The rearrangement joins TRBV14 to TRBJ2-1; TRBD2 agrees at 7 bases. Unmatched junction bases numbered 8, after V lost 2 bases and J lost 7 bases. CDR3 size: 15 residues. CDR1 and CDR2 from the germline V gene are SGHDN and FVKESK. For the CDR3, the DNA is TGTGCCAGCAGCCAACCGGCGGGAGTAGGTAATGAGCAGTTCTTC. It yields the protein CASSQPAGVGNEQFF.

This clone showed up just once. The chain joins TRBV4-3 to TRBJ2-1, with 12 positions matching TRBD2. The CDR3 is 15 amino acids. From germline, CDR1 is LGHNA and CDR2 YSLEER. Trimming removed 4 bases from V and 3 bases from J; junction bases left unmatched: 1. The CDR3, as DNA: TGCGCCAGCAGCCGACTAGCGGGAGACTACAATGAGCAGTTCTTC. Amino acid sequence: CASSRLAGDYNEQFF.

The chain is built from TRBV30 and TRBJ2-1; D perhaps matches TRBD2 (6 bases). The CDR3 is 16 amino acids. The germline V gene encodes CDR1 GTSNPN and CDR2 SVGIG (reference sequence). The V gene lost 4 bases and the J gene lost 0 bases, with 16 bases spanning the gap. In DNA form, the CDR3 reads TGTGCCTGGACTATAGTACGGGGGATCTCCTACAATGAGCAGTTCTTC. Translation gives CAWTIVRGISYNEQFF. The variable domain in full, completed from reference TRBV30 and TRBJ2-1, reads SQTIHQWPATLVQPVGSPLSLECTVEGTSNPNLYWYRQAAGRGLQLLFYSVGIGQISSEVPQNLSASRPQDRQFILSSKKLLLSDSGFYLCAWTIVRGISYNEQFFGPGTRLTVL.

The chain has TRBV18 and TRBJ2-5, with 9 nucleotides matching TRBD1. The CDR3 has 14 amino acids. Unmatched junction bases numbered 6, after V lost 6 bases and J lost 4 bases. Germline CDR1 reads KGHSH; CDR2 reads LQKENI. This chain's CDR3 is CASSRGTGSETQYF. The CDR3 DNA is TGTGCCAGCTCCCGCGGGACAGGGTCAGAGACCCAGTACTTC.

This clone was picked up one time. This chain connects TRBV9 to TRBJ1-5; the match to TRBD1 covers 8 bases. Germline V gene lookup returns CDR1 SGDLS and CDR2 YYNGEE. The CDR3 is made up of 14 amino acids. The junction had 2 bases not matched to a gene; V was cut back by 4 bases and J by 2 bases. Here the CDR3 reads CASSLQGGNQPQHF. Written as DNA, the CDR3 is TGTGCCAGCAGCTTACAGGGGGGCAATCAGCCCCAGCATTTT.

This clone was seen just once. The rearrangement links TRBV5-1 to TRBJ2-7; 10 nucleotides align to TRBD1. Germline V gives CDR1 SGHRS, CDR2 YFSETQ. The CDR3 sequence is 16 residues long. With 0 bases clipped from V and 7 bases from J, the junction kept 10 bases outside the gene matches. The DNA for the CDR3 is TGCGCCAGCAGCTTGGATCCCGGACAGGGGGTGGGGGAGCAGTACTTC. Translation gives CASSLDPGQGVGEQYF.

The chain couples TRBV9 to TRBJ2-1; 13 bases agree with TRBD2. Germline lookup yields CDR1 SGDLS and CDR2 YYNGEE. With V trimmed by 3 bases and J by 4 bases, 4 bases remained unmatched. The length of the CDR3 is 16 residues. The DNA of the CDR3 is TGTGCCAGCAGCGAACTAGCGGGGGGGCCGTACAATGAGCAGTTCTTC. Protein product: CASSELAGGPYNEQFF.

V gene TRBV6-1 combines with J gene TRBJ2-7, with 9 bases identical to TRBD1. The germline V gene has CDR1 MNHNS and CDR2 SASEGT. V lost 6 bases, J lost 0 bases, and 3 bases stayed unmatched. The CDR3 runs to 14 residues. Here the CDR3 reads CASSQTGGSYEQYF. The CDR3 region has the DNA TGTGCCAGCAGCCAGACAGGGGGCTCCTACGAGCAGTACTTC.

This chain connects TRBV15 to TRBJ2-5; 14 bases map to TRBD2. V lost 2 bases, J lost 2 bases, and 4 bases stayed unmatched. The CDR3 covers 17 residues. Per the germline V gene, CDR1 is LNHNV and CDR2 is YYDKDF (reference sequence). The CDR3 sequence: CATSRPRLAGGQETQYF. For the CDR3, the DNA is TGTGCCACCAGCAGACCCCGACTAGCGGGGGGGCAAGAGACCCAGTACTTC.

For the CDR3, the DNA is TGTGCCAGCAGCTCCCTATCCGCGAACACTGAAGCTTTCTTT. Protein sequence: CASSSLSANTEAFF. The chain links TRBV11-2 to TRBJ1-1; no reliable D call. Germline V gene lookup returns CDR1 SGHAT and CDR2 FQNNGV. V was pared by 4 bases and J by 1 base, with 10 bases between. The CDR3 runs to 14 residues.

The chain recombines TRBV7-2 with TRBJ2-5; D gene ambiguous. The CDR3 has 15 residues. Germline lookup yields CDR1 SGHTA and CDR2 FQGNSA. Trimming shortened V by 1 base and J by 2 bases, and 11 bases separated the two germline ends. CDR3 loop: CASSLGGSRQETQYF. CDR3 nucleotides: TGTGCCAGCAGCTTAGGTGGTAGCAGACAAGAGACCCAGTACTTC. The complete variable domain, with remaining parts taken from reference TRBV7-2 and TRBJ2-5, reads GAGVSQSPSNKVTEKGKDVELRCDPISGHTALYWYRQSLGQGLEFLIYFQGNSAPDKSGLPSDRFSAERTGGSVSTLTIQRTQQEDSAVYLCASSLGGSRQETQYFGPGTRLLVL.

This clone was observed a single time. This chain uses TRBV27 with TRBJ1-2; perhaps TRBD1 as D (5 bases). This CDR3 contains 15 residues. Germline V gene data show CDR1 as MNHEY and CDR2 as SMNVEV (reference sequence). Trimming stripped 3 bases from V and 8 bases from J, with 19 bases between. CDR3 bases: TGTGCCAGCAGTTTGCTTCCCGGGGGGGGGAGCGGCTACACCTTC. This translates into CASSLLPGGGSGYTF.

The CDR3 nucleotides are TGTGCCATCAGTGAGTCTCTAAGCTATGGCTACACCTTC. It encodes CAISESLSYGYTF. The V gene is TRBV10-3, the J gene TRBJ1-2; D is ambiguous. The CDR3 is 13 amino acids. V lost 0 bases and J lost 4, with 6 bases in between. Germline V lookup: CDR1 ENHRY, CDR2 SYGVKD.

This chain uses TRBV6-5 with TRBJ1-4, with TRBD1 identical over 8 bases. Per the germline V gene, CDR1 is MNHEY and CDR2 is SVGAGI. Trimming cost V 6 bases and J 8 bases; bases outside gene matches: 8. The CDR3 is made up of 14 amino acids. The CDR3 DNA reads TGTGCCAGCAGCCCACAGGGGGTCGGCGAAAAACTGTTTTTT. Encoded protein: CASSPQGVGEKLFF.